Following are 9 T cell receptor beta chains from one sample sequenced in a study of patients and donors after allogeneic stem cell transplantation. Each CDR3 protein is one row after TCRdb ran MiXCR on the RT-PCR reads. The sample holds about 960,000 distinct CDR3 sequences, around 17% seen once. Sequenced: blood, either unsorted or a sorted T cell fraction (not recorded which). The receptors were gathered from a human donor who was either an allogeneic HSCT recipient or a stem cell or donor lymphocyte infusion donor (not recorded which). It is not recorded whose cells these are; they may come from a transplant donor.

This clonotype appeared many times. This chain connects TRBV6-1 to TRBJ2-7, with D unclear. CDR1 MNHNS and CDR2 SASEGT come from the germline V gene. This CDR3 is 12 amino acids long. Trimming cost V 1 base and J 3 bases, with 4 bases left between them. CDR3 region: CASSEGGYEQYF. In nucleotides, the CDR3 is TGTGCCAGCAGTGAAGGGGGCTACGAGCAGTACTTC.

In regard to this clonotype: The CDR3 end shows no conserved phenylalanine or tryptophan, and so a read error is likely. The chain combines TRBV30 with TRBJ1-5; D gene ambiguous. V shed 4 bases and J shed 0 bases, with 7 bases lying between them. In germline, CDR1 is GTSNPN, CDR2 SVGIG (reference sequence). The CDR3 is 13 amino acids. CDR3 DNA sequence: TGTGCCTGGAACCGGGGTAGCAATCAGCCCCAGCATTCT. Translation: CAWNRGSNQPQHS.

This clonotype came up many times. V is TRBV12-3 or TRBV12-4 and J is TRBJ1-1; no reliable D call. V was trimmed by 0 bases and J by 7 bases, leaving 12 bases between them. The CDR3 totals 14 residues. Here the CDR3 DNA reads TGTGCCAGCAGTTTAGCGCTGGGTTCTGGTGAAGCTTTCTTT. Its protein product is CASSLALGSGEAFF.

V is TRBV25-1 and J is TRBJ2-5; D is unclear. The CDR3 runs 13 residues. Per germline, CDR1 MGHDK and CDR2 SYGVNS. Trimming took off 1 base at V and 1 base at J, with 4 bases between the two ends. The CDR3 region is CASSEFGQETQYF. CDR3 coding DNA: TGTGCCAGCAGTGAATTCGGCCAAGAGACCCAGTACTTC.

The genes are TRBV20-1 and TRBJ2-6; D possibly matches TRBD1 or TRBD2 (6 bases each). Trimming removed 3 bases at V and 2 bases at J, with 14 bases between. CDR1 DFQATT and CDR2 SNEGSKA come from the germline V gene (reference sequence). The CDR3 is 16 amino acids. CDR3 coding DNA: TGCAGTGCTAGTAGGGGGGCAAGAACTGGGGCCAACGTCCTGACTTTC. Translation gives CSASRGARTGANVLTF.

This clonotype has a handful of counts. DNA for the CDR3: TGTGCCAGCAGTTACTCGGTTGAAACCTACAATGAGCAGTTCTTC. It codes for CASSYSVETYNEQFF. This chain joins TRBV6-5 and TRBJ2-1; unclear D gene. The V end was cut by 0 bases, the J end by 2 bases, with 8 bases between. The CDR3 consists of 15 residues. CDR1 is MNHEY and CDR2 is SVGAGI in the germline V gene.

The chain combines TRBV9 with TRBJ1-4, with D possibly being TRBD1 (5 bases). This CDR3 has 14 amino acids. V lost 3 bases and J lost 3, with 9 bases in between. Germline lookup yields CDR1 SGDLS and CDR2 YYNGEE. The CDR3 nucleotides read TGTGCCAGCAGCGGTACAGGATCTAATGAAAAACTGTTTTTT. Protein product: CASSGTGSNEKLFF.

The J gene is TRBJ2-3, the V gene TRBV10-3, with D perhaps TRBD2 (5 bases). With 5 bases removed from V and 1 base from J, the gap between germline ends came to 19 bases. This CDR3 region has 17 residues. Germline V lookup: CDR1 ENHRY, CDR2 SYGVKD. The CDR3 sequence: CAISLGLSSRGTDTQYF. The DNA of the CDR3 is TGTGCCATCAGTTTAGGACTGTCTAGTAGAGGCACAGATACGCAGTATTTT.

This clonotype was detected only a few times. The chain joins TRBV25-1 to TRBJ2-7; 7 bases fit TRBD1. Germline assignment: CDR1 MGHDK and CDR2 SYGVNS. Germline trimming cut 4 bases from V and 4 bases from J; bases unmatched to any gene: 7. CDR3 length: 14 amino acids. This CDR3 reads CASSARGQIYEQYF. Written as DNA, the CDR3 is TGTGCCAGCAGTGCCCGGGGACAGATATACGAGCAGTACTTC.